Below are 30 T cell receptor beta chains sequenced from a single sample in a study of naive and memory T cell subsets. An equimolar mix of two oligonucleotides served as the beta constant-region primer for TRBC1 and TRBC2. MiXCR, applied by TCRdb to the UMI-ligation and nested PCR reads, yields one record per CDR3 protein. The sample consists of tens of thousands of distinct CDR3 sequences, around 13% of them appearing once. Sequences were obtained from central memory CD4+ T cells from blood. The receptors originated from a human donor in good health.

The chain employs TRBV12-3 or TRBV12-4 and TRBJ2-2; 7 nucleotides match TRBD1. This CDR3 contains 13 residues. The junction had 8 bases not matched to a gene; V was cut back by 7 bases and J by 9 bases. The CDR3 coding sequence is TGTGCCAGCAACCAACAGGGGAATCGGGAGCTGTTTTTT. The encoded protein is CASNQQGNRELFF.

A few counts support this clonotype. The rearrangement links TRBV5-4 to TRBJ2-5, with D possibly matching TRBD2 (5 bases). Trimming cost V 7 bases and J 2 bases, with 12 bases left between them. The CDR3 is 13 amino acids. The germline gives CDR1 SGHNT, CDR2 YYREEE (reference sequence). The CDR3 DNA follows: TGTGCCAGCCGCCCCCCGGGGCAAGAGACCCAGTACTTC. Translating gives CASRPPGQETQYF.

The J gene is TRBJ1-3, the V gene TRBV3-1; D unresolved. The CDR3 is 14 residues long. Trimming removed 4 bases at V and 0 bases at J, with 7 bases between. CDR1 is LGHDT and CDR2 is YNNKEL in the germline V gene (reference sequence). The chain's CDR3 is CASSLLTSGNTIYF. CDR3 sequence (DNA): TGTGCCAGCAGCCTACTGACCTCTGGAAACACCATATATTTT. The complete variable domain, with remaining parts taken from reference TRBV3-1 and TRBJ1-3, reads DTAVSQTPKYLVTQMGNDKSIKCEQNLGHDTMYWYKQDSKKFLKIMFSYNNKELIINETVPNRFSPKSPDKAHLNLHINSLELGDSAVYFCASSLLTSGNTIYFGEGSWLTVV.

This clonotype was picked up a small number of times. The rearrangement uses TRBV5-1 and TRBJ1-1; weak D call: TRBD1 (5 bases). The CDR3 runs 13 residues. Germline V CDR1 and CDR2: SGHRS, YFSETQ. Trimming cost V 2 bases and J 4 bases, with 9 bases left between them. Here the CDR3 DNA reads TGCGCCAGCAGCTTCAGGGTGGGCACTGAAGCTTTCTTT. It codes for CASSFRVGTEAFF.

The V gene is TRBV29-1, the J gene TRBJ2-3; 8 bases agree with TRBD2. J lost 3 bases, V lost 3 bases, and 2 bases had no gene match. Germline values: CDR1 SQVTM, CDR2 ANQGSEA. This CDR3 is 13 amino acids long. The CDR3 protein is CSVDSGSTDTQYF. The CDR3 DNA reads TGCAGCGTTGACAGCGGGAGTACAGATACGCAGTATTTT.

The sample holds many counts of this clonotype. The chain's CDR3 is CASSPDRQNNEQFF. CDR3 nucleotides: TGTGCCAGCTCACCTGACAGGCAAAACAATGAGCAGTTCTTC. The rearrangement uses TRBV18 and TRBJ2-1, with a weak D call TRBD1 (6 bases). From germline, CDR1 is KGHSH and CDR2 LQKENI. Trimming pared 3 bases from V and 5 bases from J, leaving 11 bases between. This CDR3 is built from 14 residues.

This clonotype was detected only a few times. The gene calls are TRBV20-1 and TRBJ2-3, with D perhaps matching TRBD2 (5 bases). The CDR3 length is 14 residues. V was trimmed by 6 bases and J by 2 bases, leaving 15 bases between them. In germline, CDR1 is DFQATT, CDR2 SNEGSKA (reference sequence). The CDR3, as DNA: TGCAGTGCGGATGCAGGACTCCTCACAGATACGCAGTATTTT. As protein: CSADAGLLTDTQYF.

The rearrangement links TRBV19 to TRBJ2-1; 8 bases are a match to TRBD2. Trimming at V came to 1 base and at J to 4 bases, leaving 15 bases not matched to a gene. There are 19 residues in the CDR3. Germline CDR1 is LNHDA and CDR2 is SQIVND (reference sequence). CDR3 bases: TGTGCCAGTAGTATAGCGCCCCGCCCGGGGGGGGCACGTTACAATGAGCAGTTCTTC. This gives the protein CASSIAPRPGGARYNEQFF.

Ten or more counts support this clonotype. This chain uses TRBV5-6 with TRBJ2-5; TRBD1 is a possible D gene (6 bases). V dropped 4 bases and J dropped 1 base, with 11 bases sitting between them. The CDR3 is made up of 14 amino acids. Germline V lookup: CDR1 SGHDT, CDR2 YYEEEE. CDR3 sequence reads: CASSRRTAQETQYF. The CDR3 DNA sequence: TGTGCCAGCAGCAGAAGGACAGCCCAAGAGACCCAGTACTTC.

In this sample, this clonotype turned up a few times. Mismatch with germline at one junction end may stem from a read error. The chain employs TRBV5-1 and TRBJ2-7; D tentatively reads TRBD1 or TRBD2 (5 bases each). The CDR3 totals 14 residues. CDR1 SGHRS and CDR2 YFSETQ come from the germline V gene. The CDR3 coding sequence is TGCGCCAGCAGATTGGGGGTTTTAACCGACGAGCAGTACTTC. It yields the protein CASRLGVLTDEQYF.

The rearrangement uses TRBV5-4 and TRBJ1-5; no reliable D call. V was pared by 0 bases and J by 3 bases, with 13 bases between. Germline assignment: CDR1 SGHNT and CDR2 YYREEE (reference sequence). The length of the CDR3 is 16 residues. The CDR3 nucleotides read TGTGCCAGCAGCTTGGCCGGTCGCACAAACAATCAGCCCCAGCATTTT. The encoded protein is CASSLAGRTNNQPQHF.

This chain uses TRBV19 with TRBJ2-6; 10 bases align to TRBD1. The CDR3 is 17 residues long. V lost 7 bases to trimming and J lost 0 bases; unmatched junction nucleotides: 6. In germline, CDR1 is LNHDA, CDR2 SQIVND (reference sequence). CDR3 nucleotide sequence: TGTGCCAGTAAGAGGGACAGGGGCGACTCTGGGGCCAACGTCCTGACTTTC. Protein sequence: CASKRDRGDSGANVLTF.

V gene TRBV28 combines with J gene TRBJ1-2, with D uncertain. The CDR3 covers 16 residues. Germline V CDR1 and CDR2: MDHEN, SYDVKM. V was cut by 3 bases and J by 3 bases, with 17 bases left in between. CDR3 residues: CASSFRSGLKDYGYTF. Written as DNA, the CDR3 is TGTGCCAGCAGTTTCCGATCAGGATTAAAGGACTATGGCTACACCTTC.

To note about this clonotype: A much larger clone sits a single nucleotide away, making a read error possible. This chain joins TRBV6-6 and TRBJ2-7, with 12 bases aligning to TRBD2. The CDR3 contains 15 residues. Germline CDR1 MNHNY, CDR2 SVGAGI (reference sequence). Here the CDR3 DNA reads TGTGCCAGCAGTTACTCCATAACGACTAGCGGGAGCGAGCACTTC. It codes for CASSYSITTSGSEHF.

V gene TRBV3-1 combines with J gene TRBJ1-1; D is ambiguous. Trimming stripped 4 bases from V and 4 bases from J, with 7 bases between. The germline V gene has CDR1 LGHDT and CDR2 YNNKEL (reference sequence). The CDR3 runs 12 residues. CDR3 amino acids: CASSRGTTEAFF. The CDR3 DNA reads as TGTGCCAGCAGCCGGGGAACCACTGAAGCTTTCTTT. Drawing the rest from reference TRBV3-1 and TRBJ1-1, the complete variable domain is DTAVSQTPKYLVTQMGNDKSIKCEQNLGHDTMYWYKQDSKKFLKIMFSYNNKELIINETVPNRFSPKSPDKAHLNLHINSLELGDSAVYFCASSRGTTEAFFGQGTRLTVV.

This chain connects TRBV7-2 to TRBJ2-6; possibly TRBD2 for D (6 bases). Trimming removed 5 bases at V and 4 bases at J, with 12 bases between. This CDR3 region has 15 residues. The germline CDR1 and CDR2 sequences are SGHTA and FQGNSA. CDR3 amino acids: CASSPAGAGANVLTF. CDR3 coding DNA: TGTGCCAGCAGCCCAGCGGGTGCCGGGGCCAACGTCCTGACTTTC.

CDR3 sequence (DNA): TGCGCCAGCAGAATGGACAGCAACTACAATGAGCAGTTCTTC. Protein: CASRMDSNYNEQFF. The chain uses TRBV10-2 and TRBJ2-1, with D tentatively TRBD1 (6 bases). The CDR3 totals 14 residues. V gave up 6 bases and J gave up 3 bases, with 12 bases separating them. CDR1 WSHSY and CDR2 SAAADI come from the germline V gene.

In its sample, this clonotype was seen many times. The chain uses TRBV7-2 and TRBJ2-2; D gene unclear. Germline CDR1 reads SGHTA; CDR2 reads FQGNSA. V was pared by 8 bases and J by 6 bases, with 19 bases between. The CDR3 covers 15 residues. In nucleotides, the CDR3 is TGTGCCAGCGCCGCTGCCCAGAACCGGCCCGGGGAGCTGTTTTTT. This gives the protein CASAAAQNRPGELFF. Looking up the rest from reference TRBV7-2 and TRBJ2-2 gives the full variable domain: GAGVSQSPSNKVTEKGKDVELRCDPISGHTALYWYRQSLGQGLEFLIYFQGNSAPDKSGLPSDRFSAERTGGSVSTLTIQRTQQEDSAVYLCASAAAQNRPGELFFGEGSRLTVL.

This chain links TRBV6-2 or TRBV6-3 with TRBJ2-7; D gene ambiguous. Trimming left V 0 bases short and J 0 bases short, with 9 bases between. Germline lookup yields CDR1 MNHEY and CDR2 SVGEGT. This CDR3 contains 15 residues. The CDR3, as DNA: TGTGCCAGCAGTTACTCGTTGGGCTCCTCCTACGAGCAGTACTTC. It is translated as CASSYSLGSSYEQYF.

This clonotype was counted ten times or more. This chain connects TRBV19 to TRBJ2-5, with 7 bases fitting TRBD1. The CDR3 is made up of 16 amino acids. The V and J ends lost 7 bases and 4 bases, in that order; junction bases with no gene match: 15. Per germline, CDR1 LNHDA and CDR2 SQIVND (reference sequence). In DNA, the CDR3 is TGTGCCAGTACCGACCGACGACAGGGCAGGGGAGAGACCCAGTACTTC. This encodes CASTDRRQGRGETQYF.

This clonotype was detected only a few times. DNA for the CDR3: TGCAGTGCTAGTGTCCAGACAGGGGAAAATCAGCCCCAGCATTTT. It translates to CSASVQTGENQPQHF. The chain links TRBV20-1 to TRBJ1-5; TRBD1 matches at 8 bases. The trim removed 3 bases at V and 4 bases at J, leaving 8 bases unmatched. This CDR3 has 15 amino acids. The germline CDR1 and CDR2 sequences are DFQATT and SNEGSKA (reference sequence).

The rearrangement joins TRBV18 to TRBJ1-5; no firm D call. Germline V gene lookup returns CDR1 KGHSH and CDR2 LQKENI. There are 15 residues in the CDR3. V was pared by 3 bases and J by 0 bases, with 9 bases between. CDR3: CASSPDDYSNQPQHF. CDR3 in DNA: TGTGCCAGCTCACCCGACGACTATAGCAATCAGCCCCAGCATTTT.

This clonotype was counted a few times. The rearrangement joins TRBV7-2 to TRBJ2-7; D is possibly TRBD2 (5 bases). CDR3 length equals 14 residues. CDR1 and CDR2 (germline): SGHTA, FQGNSA. Trimming pared 4 bases from V and 0 bases from J, leaving 10 bases between. This CDR3 is CASSSNSASYEQYF. The CDR3 nucleotides are TGTGCCAGCAGCTCAAATAGCGCCTCCTACGAGCAGTACTTC.

The V gene is TRBV20-1, the J gene TRBJ2-1, with a possible D match to TRBD1 (6 bases). The V and J ends lost 6 bases and 0 bases respectively, with 15 bases between them. CDR3 length: 15 amino acids. Germline CDR1 DFQATT, CDR2 SNEGSKA (reference sequence). CDR3 amino acids: CSAPNQGYSYNEQFF. The DNA of the CDR3 is TGCAGTGCCCCGAATCAGGGGTACTCCTACAATGAGCAGTTCTTC.

The chain joins TRBV7-9 to TRBJ1-4; D is undetermined. Germline CDR1 and CDR2: SEHNR and FQNEAQ (reference sequence). V dropped 5 bases and J dropped 5 bases, with 15 bases sitting between them. The CDR3 is made up of 15 amino acids. As DNA, the CDR3 is TGTGCCAGCAGCCCGCAAACTGGAGGCAATGAAAAACTGTTTTTT. It yields the protein CASSPQTGGNEKLFF.

DNA for the CDR3: TGCGCCAGCAGCCAAGAGACTAGTGTCGGTACGCAGTATTTT. Translating gives CASSQETSVGTQYF. V is TRBV4-1 and J is TRBJ2-3; a possible D gene is TRBD2 (6 bases). CDR3 length: 14 residues. The germline CDR1 and CDR2 sequences are MGHRA and YSYEKL. V was trimmed by 0 bases and J by 8 bases, leaving 12 bases between them.

The J gene is TRBJ1-1, the V gene TRBV24-1; D ambiguous. From germline, CDR1 is KGHDR and CDR2 SFDVKD. The CDR3 loop spans 13 amino acids. V shed 5 bases and J shed 6 bases, with 12 bases lying between them. The CDR3 is CATSAPDGAEAFF. Written as DNA, the CDR3 is TGTGCCACCAGTGCCCCCGACGGGGCTGAAGCTTTCTTT.

This clonotype was detected ten times or more. The chain recombines TRBV6-5 with TRBJ1-6; D is perhaps TRBD1 (6 bases). Trimming took 6 bases from V and 18 from J, leaving 18 bases between them. This CDR3 contains 12 residues. The germline gives CDR1 MNHEY, CDR2 SVGAGI. As DNA, the CDR3 is TGTGCCAGCAGCACGTCTGGGGGGCGCGCCCACTTT. It yields the protein CASSTSGGRAHF.

This clonotype is a singleton in its sample. J is TRBJ2-1 and V is TRBV11-1; D is possibly TRBD2 (5 bases). CDR1 SGHAT and CDR2 FQDESV come from the germline V gene (reference sequence). The CDR3 totals 16 residues. V was pared by 3 bases and J by 4 bases, with 16 bases between. CDR3 in amino acids: CASSFYRTPLYNEQFF. The CDR3 region has the DNA TGTGCCAGCAGCTTCTACCGGACTCCCCTTTACAATGAGCAGTTCTTC.

The chain recombines TRBV7-9 with TRBJ1-2; 7 bases map to TRBD1. The CDR3 consists of 14 residues. Germline CDR1 is SEHNR and CDR2 is FQNEAQ (reference sequence). J lost 4 bases, V lost 6 bases, and 8 bases had no gene match. The CDR3 DNA follows: TGTGCCAGCAGTCTAACAACAGGGGTCTATGGCTACACCTTC. Its translation is CASSLTTGVYGYTF.